This is a list of T cell receptor beta chains from one sample in a study of Tregs in tolerant kidney transplant recipients. Repertoires were generated with immunoSEQ multiplex PCR, while TCRdb's copy carries only in-frame clones and drops some. The sample gives under 80,000 clones, roughly 88% of which show up once; around 1.9% is in the top ten. Sequenced material: Tregs from blood, taken before the transplant. The receptors here all came from a human donor who received a combined kidney and bone marrow transplant. CDR3s include the opening cysteine and the closing phenylalanine or tryptophan. D genes are given only for firm matches. Clone sizes are given selectively: once, few, many, or a class where the clone is expanded.

CDR3 protein	CDR3 DNA	V gene	J gene	D gene	clone size
CASSLVGTGSYEQYF	TGTGCCAGCAGCTTAGTGGGGACAGGGAGCTACGAGCAGTACTTC	TRBV11-2	TRBJ2-7	TRBD1	NA
CASSPWTSGSYEQYF	TGTGCCAGTAGTCCCTGGACTAGCGGGAGCTACGAGCAGTACTTC	TRBV19	TRBJ2-7	TRBD2	NA
CVRSLDPLARGQQETQYF	TGTGTCAGAAGCTTAGACCCACTCGCAAGGGGACAGCAAGAGACCCAGTACTTC	TRBV7-5	TRBJ2-5	NA	once
CASSYRGGYTF	TGTGCCAGCAGCTACAGGGGAGGCTACACCTTC	TRBV11-2	TRBJ1-2	TRBD1	NA
CASSLGQGPTDTQYF	TGTGCCAGCAGCTTAGGTCAGGGTCCCACAGATACGCAGTATTTT	TRBV7-8	TRBJ2-3	NA	NA
CASSVQGAGEAFF	TGTGCCAGCAGCGTACAGGGGGCAGGGGAAGCTTTCTTT	TRBV11-3	TRBJ1-1	TRBD1	NA
CASSPYRGSSDNEQFF	TGTGCCAGCAGCCCTTACCGGGGGTCTTCCGACAATGAGCAGTTCTTC	TRBV14	TRBJ2-1	NA	NA
CASRETGTGNTEAFF	TGCGCCAGCAGAGAAACCGGGACAGGCAACACTGAAGCTTTCTTT	TRBV10-2	TRBJ1-1	TRBD1	once
CASSYLPGGNQPQHF	TGCGCCAGCAGCTATCTGCCGGGGGGAAATCAGCCCCAGCATTTT	TRBV5-1	TRBJ1-5	NA	NA
CAISESSGVWANTEAFF	TGTGCCATCAGTGAGTCGTCAGGGGTCTGGGCGAACACTGAAGCTTTCTTT	TRBV10-3	TRBJ1-1	NA	NA
CASSTPPGRGPTPGANVLTF	TGTGCCAGTAGTACGCCCCCGGGCAGGGGTCCCACGCCTGGGGCCAACGTCCTGACTTTC	TRBV19	TRBJ2-6	NA	NA
CASSPTNYGYTF	TGTGCCAGCTCACCAACGAACTATGGCTACACCTTC	TRBV18	TRBJ1-2	NA	few
CASAGGTDTQYF	TGCGCCAGCGCGGGGGGGACAGATACGCAGTATTTT	TRBV5-1	TRBJ2-3	TRBD2	NA
CASSQSGRALDEQFF	TGTGCCAGCAGCCAAAGCGGGAGGGCCTTAGATGAGCAGTTCTTC	TRBV6-5	TRBJ2-1	TRBD2	NA
CASSFRLAGAHYEQYF	TGCGCCAGCAGCTTCCGACTAGCGGGAGCACACTACGAGCAGTACTTC	TRBV5-1	TRBJ2-7	TRBD2	NA
CASTSDPGTQYF	TGTGCCAGCACCTCAGACCCAGGGACCCAGTACTTC	TRBV7-2	TRBJ2-5	NA	NA
CASSLRTSGRGTDTQYF	TGTGCCAGCAGTTTAAGGACTAGCGGGAGGGGCACAGATACGCAGTATTTT	TRBV27	TRBJ2-3	TRBD2	NA
CASSQFRDTEAFF	TGCGCCAGCAGCCAATTTCGTGACACTGAAGCTTTCTTT	TRBV4-1	TRBJ1-1	NA	NA
CASSYTDTQYF	TGTGCCTCTTCTTACACAGATACGCAGTATTTT	TRBV10-3	TRBJ2-3	NA	NA
CACTPPTAYNEQFF	TGTGCCTGCACCCCCCCTACGGCCTACAATGAGCAGTTCTTC	TRBV30	TRBJ2-1	NA	NA
CASSEAAGVGSEQFF	TGCGCCAGCAGTGAGGCGGCGGGAGTTGGGAGTGAGCAGTTCTTC	TRBV10-1	TRBJ2-1	TRBD2	NA
CASSQEDLWTSEQYF	TGCGCCAGCAGCCAAGAAGATCTCTGGACCTCCGAGCAGTACTTC	TRBV4-1	TRBJ2-7	NA	NA
CASSFWGQGYNEQFF	TGTGCCAGCAGCTTCTGGGGACAGGGGTACAATGAGCAGTTCTTC	TRBV7-2	TRBJ2-1	TRBD1	NA
CASSPRRQGAREQYF	TGTGCCAGCAGCCCCCGGAGGCAGGGGGCTAGGGAGCAGTACTTC	TRBV5-4	TRBJ2-7	TRBD1	NA
CASREGLLRVYGYTF	TGTGCCAGCCGGGAGGGGCTTTTGCGGGTCTATGGCTACACCTTC	TRBV2	TRBJ1-2	NA	NA
CASSIGGGANYGYTF	TGTGCCAGTAGTATAGGTGGGGGAGCGAACTATGGCTACACCTTC	TRBV19	TRBJ1-2	NA	NA
CASSVERGDTQYF	TGTGCCAGCAGCGTGGAGAGGGGAGATACGCAGTATTTT	TRBV6-1	TRBJ2-3	NA	NA
CASSILGGTQYF	TGTGCCAGCTCAATACTGGGGGGGACCCAGTACTTC	TRBV18	TRBJ2-5	NA	NA
CASGLGGVRDYGYTF	TGTGCTAGTGGTTTGGGAGGGGTCCGGGACTATGGCTACACCTTC	TRBV12-5	TRBJ1-2	NA	NA
CSVDSGSGNTQYF	TGCAGCGTTGACAGCGGGAGTGGAAATACGCAGTATTTT	TRBV29-1	TRBJ2-3	TRBD2	NA
CASSLTGAYGYTF	TGTGCCAGCAGCCTGACAGGGGCATATGGCTACACCTTC	TRBV2	TRBJ1-2	TRBD1	NA